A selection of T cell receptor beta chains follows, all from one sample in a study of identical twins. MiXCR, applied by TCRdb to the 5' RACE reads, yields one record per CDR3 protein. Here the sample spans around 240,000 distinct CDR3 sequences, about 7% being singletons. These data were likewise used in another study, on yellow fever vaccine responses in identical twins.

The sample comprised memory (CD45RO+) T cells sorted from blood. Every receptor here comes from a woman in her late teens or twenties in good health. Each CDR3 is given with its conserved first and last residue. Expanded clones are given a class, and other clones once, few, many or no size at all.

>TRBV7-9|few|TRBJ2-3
CASSLVDHRTDTQYF
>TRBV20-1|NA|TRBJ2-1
CSARAGGFDEQFF
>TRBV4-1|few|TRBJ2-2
CASRRDSTSANTGELFF
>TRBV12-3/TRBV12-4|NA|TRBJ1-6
CASSPRGRGNLHF
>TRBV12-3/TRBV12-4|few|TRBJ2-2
CASSGAGSSSGELFF
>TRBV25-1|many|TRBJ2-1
CASSDGGFSYNEQFF
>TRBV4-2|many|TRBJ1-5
CASSQDRGHSNQPQHF
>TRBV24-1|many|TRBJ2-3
CATSDFGQGGLFTDTQYF
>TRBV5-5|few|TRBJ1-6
CASSSIPGGDSPLHF
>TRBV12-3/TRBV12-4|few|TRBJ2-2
CASSRAGTSGIVGELFF
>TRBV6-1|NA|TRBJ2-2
CASSNRVDTGELFF
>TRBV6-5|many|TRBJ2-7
CASSYGPGQVSYEQYF
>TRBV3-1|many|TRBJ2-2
CASSQATDTGELFF
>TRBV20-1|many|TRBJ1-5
CSARDGRSQPQHF
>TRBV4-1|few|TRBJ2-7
CASSQDQGFEQYF
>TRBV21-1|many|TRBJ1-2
CASSNGGQDDYGYTF
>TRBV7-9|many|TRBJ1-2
CASSSEGYTF
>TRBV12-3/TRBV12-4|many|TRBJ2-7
CASSFEEIPYEQYF
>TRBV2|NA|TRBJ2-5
CASSEITGKETQYF
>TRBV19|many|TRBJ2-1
CASIAGEAYNEQFF
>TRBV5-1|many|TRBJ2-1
CASRGWSGNNEQFF
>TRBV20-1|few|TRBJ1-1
CSADMWGGNTEAFF
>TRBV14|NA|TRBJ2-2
CASSQIRTSGNTGELFF
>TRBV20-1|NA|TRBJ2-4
CSARGVSPGGNIQYF
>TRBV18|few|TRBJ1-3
CASSTTAVSGNTIYF
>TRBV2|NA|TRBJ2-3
CAWRGEIHSTDTQYF
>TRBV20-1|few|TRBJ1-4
CSASPGRPNKKLFF
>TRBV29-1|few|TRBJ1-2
CSVESGFGYTF
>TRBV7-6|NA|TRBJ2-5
CASSLLWLSTGNQETQYF
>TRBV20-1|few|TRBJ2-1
CSANSGGAVNEQFF
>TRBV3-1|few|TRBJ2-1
CASSPQKTSGASGEQFF
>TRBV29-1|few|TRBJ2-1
CSVEGQGEWNEQFF
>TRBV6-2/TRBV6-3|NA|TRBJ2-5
CASSFLQSYQEIQYF
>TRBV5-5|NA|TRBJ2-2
CASSQLGGAAGELFF
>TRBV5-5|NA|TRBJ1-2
CASTLREMSYTF
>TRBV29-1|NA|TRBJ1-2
CSVDVGTNYGYTF
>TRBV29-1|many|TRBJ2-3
CSVDSGPSDTQYF
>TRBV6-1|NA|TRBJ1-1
CASSVQGGATEAFF
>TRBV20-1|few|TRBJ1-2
CSASAAAYGYTF
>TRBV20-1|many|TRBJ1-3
CSAREVLSGNTIYF
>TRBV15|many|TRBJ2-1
CATSRDSNEQFF
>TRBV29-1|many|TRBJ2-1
CSVEVSRGGPNEQFF
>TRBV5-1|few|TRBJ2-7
CASSLEPTGGFRYEQYF
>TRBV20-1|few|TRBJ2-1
CSARVLVTSGTNNEQFF
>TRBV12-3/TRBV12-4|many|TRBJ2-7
CASSSKQRGLAGARSSYEQYF
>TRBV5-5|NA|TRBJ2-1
CASSLQRGYNEQFF
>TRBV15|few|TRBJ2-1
CATSRERNEQFF
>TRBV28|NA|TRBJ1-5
CASSSGDRVLFNQPQHF
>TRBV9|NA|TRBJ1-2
CASSDGQGASDYGYTF
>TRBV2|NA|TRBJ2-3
CASMRRAEQYF
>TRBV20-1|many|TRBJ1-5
CSARQGQGAYSNQPQHF
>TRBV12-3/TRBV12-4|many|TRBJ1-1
CASTRTGGLSTEAFF
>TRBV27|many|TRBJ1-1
CASSGDRGNTEAFF
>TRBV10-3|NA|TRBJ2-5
CAISESGGAGQETQYF
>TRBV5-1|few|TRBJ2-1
CASSLRQGTVEQFF
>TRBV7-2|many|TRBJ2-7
CASSLELAGGPEQYF
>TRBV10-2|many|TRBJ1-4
CASRARRDDEKLFF
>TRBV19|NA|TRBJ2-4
CASSTPGLGKNIQYF
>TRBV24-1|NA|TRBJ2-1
CATSDPPRTSGNNEQFF
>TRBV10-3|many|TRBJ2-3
CAIRGQPSDTQYF